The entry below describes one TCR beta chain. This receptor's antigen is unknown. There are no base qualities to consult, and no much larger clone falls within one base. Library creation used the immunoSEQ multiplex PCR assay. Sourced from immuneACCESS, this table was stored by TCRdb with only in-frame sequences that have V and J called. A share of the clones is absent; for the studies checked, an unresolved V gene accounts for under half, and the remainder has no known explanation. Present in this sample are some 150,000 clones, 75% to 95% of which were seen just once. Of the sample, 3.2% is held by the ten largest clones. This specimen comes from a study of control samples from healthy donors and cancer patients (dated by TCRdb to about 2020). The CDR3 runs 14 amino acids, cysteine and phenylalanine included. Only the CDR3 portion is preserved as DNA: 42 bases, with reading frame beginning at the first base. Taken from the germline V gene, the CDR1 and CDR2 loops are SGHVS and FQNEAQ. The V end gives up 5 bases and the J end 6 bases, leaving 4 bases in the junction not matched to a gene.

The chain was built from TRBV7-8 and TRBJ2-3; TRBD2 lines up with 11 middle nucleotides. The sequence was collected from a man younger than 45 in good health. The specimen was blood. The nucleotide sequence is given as TGTGCCAGCAGCCCGAGACTAGCGGGGGATACGCAGTATTTT. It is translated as CASSPRLAGDTQYF.